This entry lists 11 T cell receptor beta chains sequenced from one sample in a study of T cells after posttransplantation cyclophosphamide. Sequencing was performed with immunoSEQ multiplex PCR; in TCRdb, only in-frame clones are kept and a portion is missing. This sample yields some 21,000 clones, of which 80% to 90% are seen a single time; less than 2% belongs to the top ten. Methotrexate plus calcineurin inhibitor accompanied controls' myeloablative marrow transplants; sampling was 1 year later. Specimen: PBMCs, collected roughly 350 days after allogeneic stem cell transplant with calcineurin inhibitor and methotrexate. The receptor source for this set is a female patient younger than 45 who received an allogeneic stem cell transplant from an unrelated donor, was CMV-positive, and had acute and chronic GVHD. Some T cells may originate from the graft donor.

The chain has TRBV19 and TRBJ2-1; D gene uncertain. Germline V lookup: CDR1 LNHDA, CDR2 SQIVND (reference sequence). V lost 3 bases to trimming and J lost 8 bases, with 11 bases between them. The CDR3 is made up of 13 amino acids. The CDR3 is CASSIWVEDEQFF. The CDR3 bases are TGTGCCAGTAGTATCTGGGTTGAGGATGAGCAGTTCTTC.

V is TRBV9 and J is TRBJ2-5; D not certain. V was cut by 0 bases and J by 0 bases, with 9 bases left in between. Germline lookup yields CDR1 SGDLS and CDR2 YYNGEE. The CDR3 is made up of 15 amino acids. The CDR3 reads CASSVGPEYQETQYF. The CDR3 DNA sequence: TGTGCCAGCAGCGTAGGACCGGAGTACCAAGAGACCCAGTACTTC.

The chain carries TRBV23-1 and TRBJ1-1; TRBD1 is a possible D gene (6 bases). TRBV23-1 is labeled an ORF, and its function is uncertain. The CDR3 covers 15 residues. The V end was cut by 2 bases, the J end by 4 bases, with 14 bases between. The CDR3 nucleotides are TGCGCCAGCAGTCAAAGTAACAGGGAGGGCACTGAAGCTTTCTTT. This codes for CASSQSNREGTEAFF.

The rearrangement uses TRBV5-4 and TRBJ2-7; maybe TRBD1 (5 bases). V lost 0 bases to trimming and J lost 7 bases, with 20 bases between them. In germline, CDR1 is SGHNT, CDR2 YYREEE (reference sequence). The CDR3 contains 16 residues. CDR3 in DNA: TGTGCCAGCAGCTTGGAGGGCATGGGCAGAAGGGGTGAGCAGTACTTC. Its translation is CASSLEGMGRRGEQYF.

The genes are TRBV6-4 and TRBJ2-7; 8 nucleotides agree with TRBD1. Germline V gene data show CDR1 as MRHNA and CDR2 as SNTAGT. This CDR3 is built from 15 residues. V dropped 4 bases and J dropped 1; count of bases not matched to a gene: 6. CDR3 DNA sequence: TGTGCCAGCAGTGCCGCCAGACAGGGGTCCTACGAGCAGTACGTC. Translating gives CASSAARQGSYEQYV.

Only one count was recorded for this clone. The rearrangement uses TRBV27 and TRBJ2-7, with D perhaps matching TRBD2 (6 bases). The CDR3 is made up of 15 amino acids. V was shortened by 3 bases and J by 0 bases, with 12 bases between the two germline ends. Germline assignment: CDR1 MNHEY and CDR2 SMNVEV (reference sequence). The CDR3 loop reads CASSLMDGGSYEQYF. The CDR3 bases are TGTGCCAGCAGTTTGATGGACGGGGGCTCCTACGAGCAGTACTTC.

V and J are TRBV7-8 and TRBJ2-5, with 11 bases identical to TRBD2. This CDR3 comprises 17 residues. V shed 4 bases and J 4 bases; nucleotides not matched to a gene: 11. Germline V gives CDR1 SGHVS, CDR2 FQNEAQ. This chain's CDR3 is CASSSRDSGRARETQYF. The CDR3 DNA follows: TGTGCCAGCAGCTCCCGGGATAGCGGGAGGGCCAGAGAGACCCAGTACTTC.

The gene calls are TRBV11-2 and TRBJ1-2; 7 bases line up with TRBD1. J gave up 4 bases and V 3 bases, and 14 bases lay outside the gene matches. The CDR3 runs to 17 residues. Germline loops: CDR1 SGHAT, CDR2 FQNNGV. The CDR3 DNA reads TGTGCCAGCAGCTTTAGCCGGGAGGGGGCGAGAAGCTATGGCTACACCTTC. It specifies CASSFSREGARSYGYTF.

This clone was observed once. CDR3 sequence reads: CASSLAAGYGYTF. CDR3 nucleotide sequence: TGTGCCAGCAGTCTTGCTGCAGGCTATGGCTACACCTTC. This sequence joins TRBV6-5 and TRBJ1-2, with D unresolved. Looked up from germline, CDR1 is MNHEY and CDR2 is SVGAGI. Trimming pared 5 bases from V and 4 bases from J, leaving 11 bases between. CDR3 length equals 13 residues.

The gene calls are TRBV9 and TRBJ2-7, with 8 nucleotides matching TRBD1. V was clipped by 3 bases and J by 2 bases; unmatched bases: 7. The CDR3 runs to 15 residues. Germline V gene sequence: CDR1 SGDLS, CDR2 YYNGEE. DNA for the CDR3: TGTGCCAGCAGCGAGACCGGGACAGGCACCTACGAGCAGTACTTC. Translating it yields CASSETGTGTYEQYF.

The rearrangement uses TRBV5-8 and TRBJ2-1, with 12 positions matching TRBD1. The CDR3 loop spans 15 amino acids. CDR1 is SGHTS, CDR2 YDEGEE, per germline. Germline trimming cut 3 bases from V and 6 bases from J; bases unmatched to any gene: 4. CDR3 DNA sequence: TGTGCCAGCAGCTACCGGGACAGGGGGCGCAATGAGCAGTTCTTC. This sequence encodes CASSYRDRGRNEQFF. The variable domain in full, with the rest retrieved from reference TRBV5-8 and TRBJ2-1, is EAGVTQSPTHLIKTRGQQATLRCSPISGHTSVYWYQQALGLGLQFLLWYDEGEERNRGNFPPRFSGRQFPNYSSELNVNALELEDSALYLCASSYRDRGRNEQFFGPGTRLTVL.